The entry below gives a single T cell receptor beta chain sequence along with its context. No antigen is known for it. The sample comes from a study of Graves' ophthalmopathy and Graves' hyperthyroidism. Overall study: There was a collection of peripheral blood at initial diagnosis, before any treatment.

RNA transcripts provided the template for amplifying TCR beta CDR3 regions. Second-round multiplex PCR came after first-round RT-PCR with HTBI primers. TCRdb fed the multiplex PCR reads into MiXCR, producing one record per CDR3 protein. The data hold approximately 460,000 distinct CDR3 sequences, with around an eighth observed a single time. The evidence that diagnosis relied on was clinical symptoms, serum thyroxine, TRAb, thyroid ultrasound and orbital computed tomography. Study findings and constraints: Most expanded clonotypes from thyroid (those above 0.001 frequency) were also found in blood.

Trimming cost V 2 bases and J 3 bases, with 11 bases left between them. Germline-derived CDR1 and CDR2 are MNHEY and SVGAGI. The CDR3 sequence is 14 residues long. This chain links TRBV6-5 with TRBJ2-7; D may be TRBD2 (6 bases). The sequencing input was blood. This clonotype originated in a woman in her twenties or thirties with Graves' ophthalmopathy. The CDR3 reads CASSYAGSHYEQYF. CDR3 DNA: TGTGCCAGCAGTTACGCGGGATCACACTACGAGCAGTACTTC.